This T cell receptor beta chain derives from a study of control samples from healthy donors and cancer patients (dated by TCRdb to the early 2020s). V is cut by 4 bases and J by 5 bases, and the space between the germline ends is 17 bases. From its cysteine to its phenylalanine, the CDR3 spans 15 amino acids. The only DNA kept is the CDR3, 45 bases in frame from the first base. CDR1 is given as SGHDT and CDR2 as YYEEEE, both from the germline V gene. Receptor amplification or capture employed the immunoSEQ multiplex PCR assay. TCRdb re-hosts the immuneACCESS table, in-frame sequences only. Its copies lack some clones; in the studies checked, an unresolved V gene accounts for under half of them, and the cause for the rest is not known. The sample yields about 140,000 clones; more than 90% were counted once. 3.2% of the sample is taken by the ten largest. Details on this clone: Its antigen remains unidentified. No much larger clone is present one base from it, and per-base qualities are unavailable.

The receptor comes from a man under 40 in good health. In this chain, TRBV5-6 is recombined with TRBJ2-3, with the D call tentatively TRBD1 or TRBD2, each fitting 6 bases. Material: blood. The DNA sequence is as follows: TGTGCCAGCAGCACGTGGGGGGCCCTACAAGATACGCAGTATTTT. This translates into CASSTWGALQDTQYF.